Listed here are 26 T cell receptor beta chains from one sample, sequenced in a study of CD8 T cells in ankylosing spondylitis. TCRdb analysed the 5' RACE reads with MiXCR anew, one entry per CDR3 protein. The profile shows 150,000 to 200,000 distinct CDR3 sequences, around 16% of them singletons. The specimen sequenced was blood, either unsorted or a sorted T cell fraction (not recorded which). These TCRs come from a male donor with ankylosing spondylitis or in good health (not recorded which).

A word on this clonotype: A much larger clone differs from this one at a single base, so this may be a read error. The chain employs TRBV4-2 and TRBJ2-3; perhaps D is TRBD1 or TRBD2 (6 bases each). This CDR3 is 13 amino acids long. Germline V lookup: CDR1 LGHNA, CDR2 YNFKEQ. The CDR3 sequence is CASNQGGRDPQYF. DNA of the CDR3: TGTGCCAGCAACCAAGGGGGGCGGGATCCGCAGTATTTT.

In this sample, this clonotype turned up a few times. Since a much larger clone is just one base distant, this may be a read error. The genes are TRBV6-6 and TRBJ1-1, with D perhaps TRBD1 (5 bases). Trimming stripped 2 bases from V and 4 bases from J, with 8 bases between. Germline V gene data show CDR1 as MNHNY and CDR2 as SVGAGI (reference sequence). The CDR3 loop spans 13 amino acids. This CDR3 is CASSYGGRTEAFF. The CDR3 DNA follows: TGTGCCAGCAGTTACGGGGGTCGCACTGAAGCTTTCTTT.

This clonotype was observed many times. This rearrangement joins TRBV6-5 to TRBJ2-1; 11 bases are shared with TRBD2. V was pared by 6 bases and J by 12 bases, with 13 bases of the junction left unmatched. The CDR3 is made up of 15 amino acids. Germline CDR1 reads MNHEY; CDR2 reads SVGAGI. CDR3 nucleotide sequence: TGTGCCAGCAGCCCAACTAGCGGGAGTGTAGTTGGGCAGTTCTTC. This gives the protein CASSPTSGSVVGQFF.

This clonotype was seen at least ten times. This sequence joins TRBV7-3 and TRBJ2-3; D is undetermined. This CDR3 is built from 15 residues. Germline V lookup: CDR1 SGHTA, CDR2 FQGTGA. The V gene lost 0 bases and the J gene lost 4 bases, with 11 bases spanning the gap. CDR3 nucleotide sequence: TGTGCCAGCAGCTTAACGTCCAGCGTCGCAGATACGCAGTATTTT. Encoded protein: CASSLTSSVADTQYF.

V is TRBV7-9 and J is TRBJ2-1; tentatively, D is TRBD2 (6 bases). The CDR3 length is 13 residues. CDR1 and CDR2 (germline): SEHNR, FQNEAQ (reference sequence). Trimming removed 5 bases at V and 6 bases at J, with 11 bases between. The CDR3 coding sequence is TGTGCCAGCAGCACACTAGCCCTCAATGAGCAGTTCTTC. Protein sequence: CASSTLALNEQFF. Using reference TRBV7-9 and TRBJ2-1 for the parts outside the CDR3, the full variable domain is DTGVSQNPRHKITKRGQNVTFRCDPISEHNRLYWYRQTLGQGPEFLTYFQNEAQLEKSRLLSDRFSAERPKGSFSTLEIQRTEQGDSAMYLCASSTLALNEQFFGPGTRLTVL.

This clonotype came up a few times. V gene TRBV19 combines with J gene TRBJ2-2, with no clear D. Trimming took 3 bases from V and 5 from J, leaving 4 bases between them. The CDR3 runs to 12 residues. Germline lookup yields CDR1 LNHDA and CDR2 SQIVND (reference sequence). This CDR3 reads CASSIGTGELFF. CDR3 sequence (DNA): TGTGCCAGTAGTATTGGGACCGGGGAGCTGTTTTTT.

This clonotype was seen many times. This rearrangement joins TRBV29-1 to TRBJ1-1; D remains unclear. Trimming cost V 3 bases and J 11 bases, with 22 bases left between them. Looked up from germline, CDR1 is SQVTM and CDR2 is ANQGSEA. The CDR3 sequence is 14 residues long. DNA of the CDR3: TGCAGCGTTGACTCGAGGGCCGCCAAACTTATGGCTTTCTTT. The encoded protein is CSVDSRAAKLMAFF.

In its sample, this clonotype was seen a few times. The chain has TRBV6-6 and TRBJ1-2; D is ambiguous. Trimming removed 2 bases from V and 8 bases from J, with 9 bases in between. CDR3 length equals 12 residues. Germline CDR1 MNHNY, CDR2 SVGAGI (reference sequence). CDR3 loop: CASSYGGNGYTF. The CDR3 nucleotides are TGTGCCAGCAGTTACGGAGGGAACGGCTACACCTTC.

The chain couples TRBV18 to TRBJ2-7; D tentatively reads TRBD1 or TRBD2 (5 bases each). CDR1 and CDR2 (germline): KGHSH, LQKENI. There are 15 residues in the CDR3. Trimming took 3 bases from V and 6 from J, leaving 18 bases between them. The CDR3 bases are TGTGCCAGCTCACCGTACTTAGAGGGGACGGTCGAGCAGTACTTC. It encodes CASSPYLEGTVEQYF.

V gene TRBV11-3 combines with J gene TRBJ2-1, with D perhaps given as TRBD1 or TRBD2 (5 bases each). Germline-derived CDR1 and CDR2 are SGHNT and YENEEA. The CDR3 sequence is 13 residues long. Trimming left V 4 bases short and J 15 bases short, with 19 bases between. The CDR3 sequence: CASSWDRTTSVFF. The CDR3 coding sequence is TGTGCCAGCAGCTGGGACCGGACCACCTCGGTGTTCTTC.

This clonotype was recorded at least ten times. The J gene is TRBJ2-7, the V gene TRBV20-1; no definite D call. Per the germline V gene, CDR1 is DFQATT and CDR2 is SNEGSKA (reference sequence). The CDR3 loop spans 16 amino acids. V was cut by 4 bases and J by 3 bases, with 22 bases left in between. DNA of the CDR3: TGCAGTGCTAAACAAAACACGGACCAGTGGGGCTACGAGCAGTACTTC. Protein: CSAKQNTDQWGYEQYF.

This clonotype was seen only a few times. The chain is built from TRBV29-1 and TRBJ2-7; the D gene is possibly TRBD1 (6 bases). The CDR3 runs 13 residues. The germline V gene has CDR1 SQVTM and CDR2 ANQGSEA. Trimming pared 7 bases from V and 2 bases from J, leaving 15 bases between. The DNA for the CDR3 is TGCAGCGCCGTTCTACAGGGCACCTACGAGCAGTACTTC. Its protein is CSAVLQGTYEQYF.

The rearrangement links TRBV5-1 to TRBJ2-7; no clear D gene. CDR3 length equals 14 residues. The germline gives CDR1 SGHRS, CDR2 YFSETQ. The V gene lost 0 bases and the J gene lost 2 bases, with 9 bases spanning the gap. The CDR3 loop reads CASSLDAAAYEQYF. DNA for the CDR3: TGCGCCAGCAGCTTGGATGCTGCAGCCTACGAGCAGTACTTC.

The sample holds a few counts of this clonotype. This chain joins TRBV9 and TRBJ1-1, with 7 bases identical to TRBD1. Trimming removed 5 bases from V and 9 bases from J; junction bases left unmatched: 16. Looked up from germline, CDR1 is SGDLS and CDR2 is YYNGEE. There are 15 residues in the CDR3. The CDR3: CASSVNPGGVGQAFF. Written as DNA, the CDR3 is TGTGCCAGCAGTGTAAATCCAGGGGGGGTGGGGCAAGCTTTCTTT.

This clonotype was seen more than once but under ten times. The chain combines TRBV28 with TRBJ2-7; D gene unclear. The CDR3 is 14 amino acids. Deletions cut 7 bases from V and 0 bases from J, with 13 bases between. Germline V gene sequence: CDR1 MDHEN, CDR2 SYDVKM. The CDR3: CASNSGSASYEQYF. The DNA of the CDR3 is TGTGCCAGCAACTCCGGGTCCGCCTCCTACGAGCAGTACTTC.

The chain employs TRBV5-1 and TRBJ2-7, with 7 bases lining up with TRBD1. This CDR3 spans 15 amino acids. CDR1 is SGHRS and CDR2 is YFSETQ in the germline V gene. V dropped 5 bases and J dropped 7; count of bases not matched to a gene: 15. CDR3 amino acids: CASSFTGDISMEQYF. The CDR3 DNA sequence: TGCGCCAGCAGTTTTACAGGGGATATTTCCATGGAGCAGTACTTC.

Points on this clonotype: Since a much larger clone is just one base distant, this may be a read error. The chain uses TRBV20-1 and TRBJ2-1; maybe TRBD1 (5 bases). The CDR3 is 12 amino acids. Germline V gives CDR1 DFQATT, CDR2 SNEGSKA (reference sequence). CDR3 coding DNA: TGCAGTGCTTCACACCTAAGGGGAAAGCAGATCTTC. As protein: CSASHLRGKQIF.

The V and J genes are TRBV19 and TRBJ2-2; maybe TRBD2 (6 bases). The V end was cut by 4 bases, the J end by 0 bases, with 15 bases between. The V gene's germline CDR1 is LNHDA and CDR2 SQIVND (reference sequence). The CDR3 totals 17 residues. DNA for the CDR3: TGTGCCAGTAGTAAGTCCGGGACTGATGCGAACACCGGGGAGCTGTTTTTT. Protein product: CASSKSGTDANTGELFF.

This chain uses TRBV19 with TRBJ1-1; TRBD1 agrees at 7 bases. Germline V lookup: CDR1 LNHDA, CDR2 SQIVND (reference sequence). With 1 base clipped from V and 2 bases from J, the junction kept 7 bases outside the gene matches. CDR3 size: 16 residues. The CDR3 reads CASSIADRCFNTEAFF. In nucleotides, the CDR3 is TGTGCCAGTAGTATAGCGGACAGGTGCTTCAACACTGAAGCTTTCTTT.

This clonotype was recorded a few times. This chain links TRBV2 with TRBJ1-5; D perhaps matches TRBD1 (5 bases). Trimming cost V 3 bases and J 5 bases, with 8 bases left between them. Looked up from germline, CDR1 is SNHLY and CDR2 is FYNNEI. The CDR3 spans 13 residues. CDR3 protein: CASSEGRDQPQHF. As DNA, the CDR3 is TGTGCCAGCAGTGAGGGCAGGGATCAGCCCCAGCATTTT.

J is TRBJ1-1 and V is TRBV10-2; D gene uncertain. The CDR3 covers 13 residues. Germline CDR1 and CDR2: WSHSY and SAAADI. The V end was cut by 0 bases, the J end by 10 bases, with 12 bases between. The CDR3 sequence: CASSESRESPAFF. The CDR3 nucleotides are TGCGCCAGCAGTGAGTCGCGGGAAAGTCCAGCTTTCTTT.

The rearrangement uses TRBV30 and TRBJ2-7, with D possibly matching TRBD2 (6 bases). V lost 3 bases, J lost 2 bases, and 20 bases lay in between. Germline CDR1 GTSNPN, CDR2 SVGIG (reference sequence). The CDR3 covers 16 residues. CDR3 sequence reads: CAWRGRDGRVPYEQYF. The CDR3 region has the DNA TGTGCCTGGAGGGGCCGAGACGGGAGAGTTCCCTACGAGCAGTACTTC.

This clonotype was recorded a few times. This rearrangement joins TRBV29-1 to TRBJ1-1; 8 bases are shared with TRBD1. Germline-derived CDR1 and CDR2 are SQVTM and ANQGSEA. The CDR3 is 14 residues long. The V gene end was trimmed by 3 bases and the J gene end by 3 bases; junction bases not matched to a gene: 6. CDR3 protein: CSVDPTGGDTEAFF. The CDR3 bases are TGCAGCGTTGACCCAACAGGGGGTGACACTGAAGCTTTCTTT. Combining the CDR3 with reference TRBV29-1 and TRBJ1-1 gives the whole variable domain SAVISQKPSRDICQRGTSLTIQCQVDSQVTMMFWYRQQPGQSLTLIATANQGSEATYESGFVIDKFPISRPNLTFSTLTVSNMSPEDSSIYLCSVDPTGGDTEAFFGQGTRLTVV.

The chain joins TRBV20-1 to TRBJ1-1; 7 nucleotides agree with TRBD1. This CDR3 region has 14 residues. The germline CDR1 and CDR2 sequences are DFQATT and SNEGSKA (reference sequence). V dropped 5 bases and J dropped 1; count of bases not matched to a gene: 7. CDR3 in amino acids: CSAPDGTENTEAFF. DNA of the CDR3: TGCAGTGCTCCGGACGGGACAGAGAACACTGAAGCTTTCTTT.

This clonotype has just a few counts. V gene TRBV7-2 combines with J gene TRBJ2-7, with D possibly TRBD1 on 6 matching bases. The germline V gene encodes CDR1 SGHTA and CDR2 FQGNSA. This CDR3 spans 13 amino acids. Trimming pared 3 bases from V and 3 bases from J, leaving 9 bases between. The CDR3 here is CASSFGRGYEQYF. The CDR3 DNA reads as TGTGCCAGCAGCTTCGGCAGGGGCTACGAGCAGTACTTC.

This clonotype was seen at least ten times. This chain connects TRBV28 to TRBJ2-1; TRBD2 matches 10 bases. The V gene's germline CDR1 is MDHEN and CDR2 SYDVKM. The trim removed 3 bases at V and 6 bases at J, leaving 11 bases unmatched. This CDR3 spans 17 amino acids. CDR3 in amino acids: CASSFGLLAGVRNEQFF. The CDR3 nucleotides read TGTGCCAGCAGTTTTGGACTTCTAGCGGGAGTCCGCAATGAGCAGTTCTTC.